This passage covers 22 T cell receptor beta chains from one sample sequenced in a study of molecular identifiers for immune sequencing clone quantification. TCRdb used MiXCR to reprocess the PCR reads, holding one entry per CDR3 protein. The sample carries about 89,000 distinct CDR3 sequences, 15% to 20% recorded once. The sample consisted of naive CD8+ T cells from blood, with Jurkat cell RNA spiked in. As to subset: FACS-sorted CD8+CD4-CCR7+CD45RA+ naive T cells. These receptor sequences come from a human donor in good health. Some libraries in this study had Jurkat cell RNA spiked in.

This clonotype has ten or more counts. The chain joins TRBV29-1 to TRBJ1-1, with D unclear. The V gene lost 6 bases and the J gene lost 0 bases, with 8 bases spanning the gap. Germline V gene sequence: CDR1 SQVTM, CDR2 ANQGSEA. The CDR3 length is 12 residues. CDR3 amino acids: CSVPGLNTEAFF. The CDR3 DNA reads as TGCAGCGTCCCTGGGCTGAACACTGAAGCTTTCTTT.

This clonotype appeared many times. V usage is TRBV20-1 and J usage is TRBJ1-1; 9 bases line up with TRBD1. Trimming cost V 0 bases and J 6 bases; bases outside gene matches: 2. This CDR3 is 13 amino acids long. Per the germline V gene, CDR1 is DFQATT and CDR2 is SNEGSKA (reference sequence). The CDR3 bases are TGCAGTGCTAGAGATGACAGGGGGGCTGAAGCTTTCTTT. Translating it yields CSARDDRGAEAFF.

This clonotype appeared many times. The chain couples TRBV7-2 to TRBJ1-5, with unresolved D. This CDR3 is 13 amino acids long. V lost 3 bases, J lost 4 bases, and 7 bases lay in between. CDR1 and CDR2 (germline): SGHTA, FQGNSA. This chain's CDR3 is CASSLPGNQPQHF. CDR3 DNA: TGTGCCAGCAGCTTGCCGGGAAATCAGCCCCAGCATTTT. Variable domain in full (rest from reference TRBV7-2 and TRBJ1-5): GAGVSQSPSNKVTEKGKDVELRCDPISGHTALYWYRQSLGQGLEFLIYFQGNSAPDKSGLPSDRFSAERTGGSVSTLTIQRTQQEDSAVYLCASSLPGNQPQHFGDGTRLSIL.

This clonotype was found many times. V and J are TRBV4-1 and TRBJ2-3, with 10 bases matching TRBD2. The CDR3 is 18 amino acids. From germline, CDR1 is MGHRA and CDR2 YSYEKL. Trimming took 0 bases from V and 1 from J; bases not matched to a gene: 7. The CDR3 protein is CASSQDPSTSGGTDTQYF. The CDR3, as DNA: TGCGCCAGCAGCCAAGACCCCAGTACTAGCGGGGGCACAGATACGCAGTATTTT.

J is TRBJ2-7 and V is TRBV11-3; 7 bases line up with TRBD1. This CDR3 is 13 amino acids long. Per germline, CDR1 SGHNT and CDR2 YENEEA. V was pared by 4 bases and J by 8 bases, with 8 bases of the junction left unmatched. The CDR3 region has the DNA TGTGCCAGCAGCTACCGGGACAGCGGACAGCAGTACTTC. Encoded protein: CASSYRDSGQQYF. The whole variable domain, filled in from reference TRBV11-3 and TRBJ2-7, reads EAGVVQSPRYKIIEKKQPVAFWCNPISGHNTLYWYLQNLGQGPELLIRYENEEAVDDSQLPKDRFSAERLKGVDSTLKIQPAELGDSAVYLCASSYRDSGQQYFGPGTRLTVT.

Concerning this clonotype itself: A single base separates this from a much larger clone, so it may be a read error. V gene TRBV7-9 combines with J gene TRBJ2-3; TRBD2 matches at 8 bases. The CDR3 spans 15 residues. Germline loops: CDR1 SEHNR, CDR2 FQNEAQ (reference sequence). J lost 4 bases, V lost 3 bases, and 6 bases had no gene match. In DNA form, the CDR3 reads TGTGCCAGCAGCTTCCGGGGGGGCGACGCAGATACGCAGTATTTT. Translating it yields CASSFRGGDADTQYF.

With regard to this clonotype: A much larger clone is a single base away; this may be a read error. The CDR3 is CTSSPTGERQPQHF. The CDR3 DNA reads TGTACCAGCAGCCCGACAGGGGAACGTCAGCCCCAGCATTTT. This chain joins TRBV7-9 and TRBJ1-5; the match to TRBD1 covers 8 bases. Germline CDR1 and CDR2: SEHNR and FQNEAQ (reference sequence). CDR3 length: 14 residues. The full variable domain, with the rest looked up from reference TRBV7-9 and TRBJ1-5, is DTGVSQNPRHKITKRGQNVTFRCDPISEHNRLYWYRQTLGQGPEFLTYFQNEAQLEKSRLLSDRFSAERPKGSFSTLEIQRTEQGDSAMYLCTSSPTGERQPQHFGDGTRLSIL.

This clonotype was seen ten or more times. The chain joins TRBV6-2 or TRBV6-3 to TRBJ2-7; D gene unclear. CDR1 and CDR2 from the germline V gene are MNHEY and SVGEGT. V lost 2 bases to trimming and J lost 4 bases, with 6 bases between them. The length of the CDR3 is 12 residues. The CDR3 region has the DNA TGTGCCAGCAGTTACGATGGTTACGAGCAGTACTTC. It is translated as CASSYDGYEQYF.

This clonotype has ten or more counts. This chain uses TRBV5-6 with TRBJ1-2, with D hard to call. The length of the CDR3 is 15 residues. V gave up 3 bases and J gave up 4 bases, with 16 bases separating them. CDR1 is SGHDT and CDR2 is YYEEEE in the germline V gene. Here the CDR3 DNA reads TGTGCCAGCAGCTCGAACTCCCACCCCCTCTATGGCTACACCTTC. It yields the protein CASSSNSHPLYGYTF.

In this sample, this clonotype turned up many times. The rearrangement joins TRBV27 to TRBJ1-3; D remains unclear. Between the trimmed V and J ends, which lost 6 bases and 0 bases, there was a span of 12 bases. CDR1 is MNHEY and CDR2 is SMNVEV in the germline V gene (reference sequence). This CDR3 region has 15 residues. CDR3 in amino acids: CASSRTQSSGNTIYF. The CDR3 coding sequence is TGTGCCAGCAGCCGGACGCAAAGCTCTGGAAACACCATATATTTT.

V usage is TRBV27 and J usage is TRBJ2-7; D assignment may be TRBD1 or TRBD2 (5 bases each). The germline V and J ends were trimmed by 3 bases and 7 bases, with 19 bases remaining between them. Germline loops: CDR1 MNHEY, CDR2 SMNVEV (reference sequence). The CDR3 covers 15 residues. CDR3 DNA sequence: TGTGCCAGCAGTTTGTTTCGGGGCGACGCTGAAGAGCAGTACTTC. Encoded protein: CASSLFRGDAEEQYF.

This clonotype was recorded at least ten times. This sequence joins TRBV29-1 and TRBJ2-5; D is possibly TRBD2 (5 bases). This CDR3 has 12 amino acids. Trimming stripped 3 bases from V and 5 bases from J, with 10 bases between. CDR1 and CDR2 from the germline V gene are SQVTM and ANQGSEA. DNA of the CDR3: TGCAGCGTTGATCCGGGAAGGGAGACCCAGTACTTC. Residues: CSVDPGRETQYF.

The sample holds a few counts of this clonotype. The rearrangement links TRBV7-9 to TRBJ2-2; 7 bases map to TRBD1. CDR3 size: 14 residues. V gave up 8 bases and J gave up 6 bases; unmatched junction bases: 9. CDR1 and CDR2 (germline): SEHNR, FQNEAQ (reference sequence). The CDR3 protein is CASEGQPRAGELFF. CDR3 bases: TGTGCCAGCGAGGGACAGCCAAGGGCCGGGGAGCTGTTTTTT.

This clonotype came up many times. This rearrangement joins TRBV6-5 to TRBJ2-4; D is uncertain. The CDR3 loop spans 15 amino acids. V was trimmed by 8 bases and J by 1 base, leaving 15 bases between them. CDR1 is MNHEY, CDR2 SVGAGI, per germline. The CDR3 DNA follows: TGTGCCAGCCTCCGGAAGTTTTTTGCCAAAAACATTCAGTACTTC. Amino acid sequence: CASLRKFFAKNIQYF.

The table lists this clonotype with many counts. The chain uses TRBV19 and TRBJ1-1, with 8 bases matching TRBD1. CDR1 and CDR2 from the germline V gene are LNHDA and SQIVND (reference sequence). This CDR3 is 14 amino acids long. V dropped 7 bases and J dropped 3; count of bases not matched to a gene: 7. The CDR3 coding sequence is TGTGCCAGTACCCTTGGACAGGGTTACACTGAAGCTTTCTTT. Translation gives CASTLGQGYTEAFF.

This clonotype was counted ten times or more. V usage is TRBV15 and J usage is TRBJ2-1, with 8 bases matching TRBD2. The length of the CDR3 is 15 residues. The V gene's germline CDR1 is LNHNV and CDR2 YYDKDF (reference sequence). Trimming at V came to 5 bases and at J to 9 bases, leaving 12 bases not matched to a gene. The CDR3 region has the DNA TGTGCCACCAGCGCTCCGGGACTAGTCTTCGGTGAGCAGTTCTTC. It yields the protein CATSAPGLVFGEQFF.

Many counts were recorded for this clonotype. This chain uses TRBV24-1 with TRBJ2-3; perhaps TRBD2 as D (5 bases). In germline, CDR1 is KGHDR, CDR2 SFDVKD. There are 13 residues in the CDR3. V gave up 7 bases and J gave up 2 bases, with 9 bases separating them. The CDR3 protein is CATSEGHTDTQYF. CDR3 nucleotides: TGTGCCACCAGCGAGGGCCACACAGATACGCAGTATTTT.

This clonotype was observed many times. The chain combines TRBV4-1 with TRBJ2-7; the match to TRBD1 covers 7 bases. The germline V gene encodes CDR1 MGHRA and CDR2 YSYEKL. The V segment lost 3 bases and the J segment 3 bases; nucleotides outside the gene matches: 5. CDR3 length equals 14 residues. Written as DNA, the CDR3 is TGCGCCAGCAGCCACCGGGACAGACTCTACGAGCAGTACTTC. Protein product: CASSHRDRLYEQYF.

As to this clonotype: It may be a read error: a sequence one base away is much more abundant. The rearrangement joins TRBV9 to TRBJ2-5; possible D gene TRBD1, 5 bases. Germline CDR1 SGDLS, CDR2 YYNGEE. The CDR3 runs 16 residues. The CDR3 DNA is TGTGCCGGCAGCGTAGCTGGGGCAGGGCGACAAGAGACCCAGTACTTC. Its translation: CAGSVAGAGRQETQYF. Full variable domain (remainder filled in from reference TRBV9 and TRBJ2-5): DSGVTQTPKHLITATGQRVTLRCSPRSGDLSVYWYQQSLDQGLQFLIQYYNGEERAKGNILERFSAQQFPDLHSELNLSSLELGDSALYFCAGSVAGAGRQETQYFGPGTRLLVL.

V and J are TRBV4-3 and TRBJ2-1; 12 nucleotides line up with TRBD1. Germline loops: CDR1 LGHNA, CDR2 YSLEER. Germline trimming cut 0 bases from V and 7 bases from J; bases unmatched to any gene: 13. The CDR3 loop spans 19 amino acids. Written as DNA, the CDR3 is TGCGCCAGCAGCCAAGATGCCCTTGACCGGGACAGGGGGCGTAATGAGCAGTTCTTC. Protein: CASSQDALDRDRGRNEQFF.

Turning to this clonotype: Given a much more abundant clone one base away, this may be a read error. This rearrangement joins TRBV28 to TRBJ2-7; 7 nucleotides line up with TRBD1. The CDR3 has 14 residues. With 3 bases clipped from V and 9 bases from J, the junction kept 11 bases outside the gene matches. Germline V lookup: CDR1 MDHEN, CDR2 SYDVKM. CDR3 coding DNA: TGTGCCAGCAGTTTGAGGGGGCCGGGACACGGGCAGTACTTC. As protein: CASSLRGPGHGQYF.

This clonotype was found many times. This chain joins TRBV4-3 and TRBJ1-1; D is possibly TRBD1 (5 bases). This CDR3 is built from 16 residues. Germline V CDR1 and CDR2: LGHNA, YSLEER. The V end lost 1 base, the J end lost 5 bases, and 17 bases lay between the germline ends. The CDR3 region has the DNA TGCGCCAGCAGCCAAGGAGGGGTCCAGGCAGGGACTGAAGCTTTCTTT. Translated, it gives CASSQGGVQAGTEAFF.